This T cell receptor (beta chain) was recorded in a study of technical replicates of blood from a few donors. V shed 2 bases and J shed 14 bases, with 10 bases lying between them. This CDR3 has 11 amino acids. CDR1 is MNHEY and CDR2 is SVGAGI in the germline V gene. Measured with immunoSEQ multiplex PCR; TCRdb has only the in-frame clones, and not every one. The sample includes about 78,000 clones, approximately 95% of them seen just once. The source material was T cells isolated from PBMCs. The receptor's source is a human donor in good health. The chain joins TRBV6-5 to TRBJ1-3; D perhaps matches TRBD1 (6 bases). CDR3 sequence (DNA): TGTGCCAGCAGTTACGGACAGTCCCTATATTTT. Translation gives CASSYGQSLYF.